This is a list of T cell receptor beta chains from one sample in a study of blood T cell repertoires in COVID-19. Only in-frame clones appear in the TCRdb table, and some are missing; sequencing was by immunoSEQ multiplex PCR. The sample contains about 280,000 clones, around nine tenths of which appear only once. The sequenced sample was peripheral blood. These receptors were taken from a woman between 40 and 55 years old who had recovered from COVID-19. The CDR3 runs from the conserved cysteine through the conserved F or W. A D gene is named only where the DNA matches it firmly. The size field is filled for only some rows; it gives once, few, many or a size class.

v_call: TRBV5-1; j_call: TRBJ2-7; clone_size: -; d_call: TRBD1; cdr3_nt: TGCGCCAGCAATCCGGGACAGGGGTACGAGCAGTACTTC; cdr3_aa: CASNPGQGYEQYF
v_call: TRBV28; j_call: TRBJ2-7; clone_size: -; d_call: -; cdr3_nt: TGTGCCAGCAGTTTTAGGGGGACCCTACTGGGGGAGCAGTACTTC; cdr3_aa: CASSFRGTLLGEQYF
v_call: TRBV7-3; j_call: TRBJ2-3; clone_size: -; d_call: TRBD2; cdr3_nt: TGTGCCAGCAGCGCCGGGGGAGGGCCCAATACGCAGTATTTT; cdr3_aa: CASSAGGGPNTQYF
v_call: TRBV7-2; j_call: TRBJ2-1; clone_size: -; d_call: TRBD2; cdr3_nt: TGTGCCAGCAGCTTAGCGTACACTAGCGGCTACAATGAGCAGTTCTTC; cdr3_aa: CASSLAYTSGYNEQFF
v_call: TRBV6-6; j_call: TRBJ2-7; clone_size: once; d_call: -; cdr3_nt: TGTGCCAGCAGTCGAGCGGGTACCTACGAGCAGTACTTC; cdr3_aa: CASSRAGTYEQYF
v_call: TRBV5-1; j_call: TRBJ2-7; clone_size: -; d_call: -; cdr3_nt: TGCGCCAGCAGCCCAGCTACCCTAGCGCTACCGGGGTACGAGCAGTACTTC; cdr3_aa: CASSPATLALPGYEQYF
v_call: TRBV30; j_call: TRBJ2-7; clone_size: -; d_call: TRBD1; cdr3_nt: TGTGCCTGGGAGGACAGGGACGAGCAGTACTTC; cdr3_aa: CAWEDRDEQYF
v_call: TRBV18; j_call: TRBJ2-3; clone_size: -; d_call: TRBD2; cdr3_nt: TGTGCCAGCTCAACTGTCGCTAGCGGTAGCACAGATACGCAGTATTTT; cdr3_aa: CASSTVASGSTDTQYF
v_call: TRBV19; j_call: TRBJ1-1; clone_size: -; d_call: -; cdr3_nt: TGTGCCAGTAGTATCGTGCAGTTTAAAGCTTTCTTT; cdr3_aa: CASSIVQFKAFF
v_call: TRBV4-1; j_call: TRBJ2-2; clone_size: -; d_call: TRBD2; cdr3_nt: TGCGCCAGCAGCCAAGCTTTACTAGCGGCCCGCGGCACCGGGGAGCTGTTTTTT; cdr3_aa: CASSQALLAARGTGELFF
v_call: TRBV27; j_call: TRBJ2-3; clone_size: -; d_call: TRBD2; cdr3_nt: TGTGCCAGCAGCGCGGGAGGGCCGACAGATACGCAGTATTTT; cdr3_aa: CASSAGGPTDTQYF
v_call: TRBV9; j_call: TRBJ2-1; clone_size: -; d_call: -; cdr3_nt: TGTGCCAGCAGCAGCGGATCCTACAATGAGCAGTTCTTC; cdr3_aa: CASSSGSYNEQFF
v_call: TRBV27; j_call: TRBJ2-7; clone_size: -; d_call: TRBD1; cdr3_nt: TGTGCCAGCAGTCGGGACAGGCTGCGCTCCTACGAGCAGTACTTC; cdr3_aa: CASSRDRLRSYEQYF
v_call: TRBV3-1/TRBV3-2; j_call: TRBJ2-7; clone_size: -; d_call: TRBD2; cdr3_nt: TGTGCCAGCAGCCAAGGGGGCGGGGGGCGGTACGAGCAGTACTTC; cdr3_aa: CASSQGGGGRYEQYF
v_call: TRBV27; j_call: TRBJ1-1; clone_size: -; d_call: -; cdr3_nt: TGTGCCAGCAGTTTACACAGGGCGAACACTGAAGCTTTCTTT; cdr3_aa: CASSLHRANTEAFF
v_call: TRBV7-7; j_call: TRBJ2-5; clone_size: -; d_call: TRBD1; cdr3_nt: TGTGCTAGCTCAAAGGGGACAGGGTTGACGTACCAAGAGACCCAGTACTTC; cdr3_aa: CASSKGTGLTYQETQYF
v_call: TRBV6-4; j_call: TRBJ2-5; clone_size: -; d_call: -; cdr3_nt: TGTGCCAGCAGTTGGAGGGACGGACAAGAGACCCAGTACTTC; cdr3_aa: CASSWRDGQETQYF
v_call: TRBV9; j_call: TRBJ2-3; clone_size: few; d_call: -; cdr3_nt: TGTGCCAGCAGCGTAGGGCCAGGGGGGAGCACAGATACGCAGTATTTT; cdr3_aa: CASSVGPGGSTDTQYF
v_call: TRBV25-1; j_call: TRBJ2-1; clone_size: -; d_call: TRBD2; cdr3_nt: TGTGCCAGCAGTGCCGCAGAGGGAGGGCTTAATGAGCAGTTCTTC; cdr3_aa: CASSAAEGGLNEQFF
v_call: TRBV28; j_call: TRBJ2-3; clone_size: -; d_call: TRBD2; cdr3_nt: TGTGCCAGCAGTTTGGGGGGGGCTAGCGGGAGTGCAGATACGCAGTATTTT; cdr3_aa: CASSLGGASGSADTQYF
v_call: TRBV15; j_call: TRBJ2-3; clone_size: -; d_call: TRBD2; cdr3_nt: TGTGCCACCAGCAGAGATCCCCTAGCGGGCACAGATACGCAGTATTTT; cdr3_aa: CATSRDPLAGTDTQYF
v_call: TRBV4-1; j_call: TRBJ2-7; clone_size: -; d_call: -; cdr3_nt: TGCGCCAGCAGCCAAGGCCCTAGCCCCGCCACCTACGAGCAGTACTTC; cdr3_aa: CASSQGPSPATYEQYF
v_call: TRBV27; j_call: TRBJ2-1; clone_size: -; d_call: TRBD2; cdr3_nt: TGTGCCAGCAGTACCCTACTAGCGGGTAAGAACAATGAGCAGTTCTTC; cdr3_aa: CASSTLLAGKNNEQFF
v_call: TRBV3-1/TRBV3-2; j_call: TRBJ2-5; clone_size: -; d_call: TRBD1; cdr3_nt: TGTGCCAGCAGCCCCCGGGACAGGGAAGAGACCCAGTACTTC; cdr3_aa: CASSPRDREETQYF
v_call: TRBV7-8; j_call: TRBJ2-4; clone_size: -; d_call: -; cdr3_nt: TGTGCCAGCAGCCCCGTGGGAGAGGGAAAAAACATTCAGTACTTC; cdr3_aa: CASSPVGEGKNIQYF
v_call: TRBV2; j_call: TRBJ2-1; clone_size: -; d_call: TRBD2; cdr3_nt: TGTGCCAGCAGCGTTAGCGGGACTTCCTACAATGAGCAGTTCTTC; cdr3_aa: CASSVSGTSYNEQFF
v_call: TRBV6-4; j_call: TRBJ2-3; clone_size: -; d_call: -; cdr3_nt: TGTGCCAGCAGTGAGGCTAGCGTCGGTACGCAGTATTTT; cdr3_aa: CASSEASVGTQYF
v_call: TRBV2; j_call: TRBJ2-7; clone_size: -; d_call: -; cdr3_nt: TGTGCCACCCAGCAGGGTAGGGCCCACGAGCAGTACTTC; cdr3_aa: CATQQGRAHEQYF
v_call: TRBV7-2; j_call: TRBJ2-1; clone_size: -; d_call: -; cdr3_nt: TGTGCCAGCAGCTTAGTAAATCAGGGATACAATGAGCAGTTCTTC; cdr3_aa: CASSLVNQGYNEQFF
v_call: TRBV7-9; j_call: TRBJ1-5; clone_size: -; d_call: -; cdr3_nt: TGTGCCAGCAGCCCGGGCCCGGGAGCCATTGGGCAGCCCCAGCATTTT; cdr3_aa: CASSPGPGAIGQPQHF
v_call: TRBV7-9; j_call: TRBJ2-3; clone_size: -; d_call: -; cdr3_nt: TGTGCCAGCAGCTTGTCGACTAGCACAGATACGCAGTATTTT; cdr3_aa: CASSLSTSTDTQYF
v_call: TRBV7-2; j_call: TRBJ1-2; clone_size: -; d_call: TRBD1; cdr3_nt: TGTGCCAGCAGCTCAATGGGGGGACAGGGGGCTGGTGGCTACACCTTC; cdr3_aa: CASSSMGGQGAGGYTF
v_call: TRBV4-2; j_call: TRBJ2-5; clone_size: -; d_call: -; cdr3_nt: TGTGCCAGCAGCGGATCGGCGGGCAACCAAGAGACCCAGTACTTC; cdr3_aa: CASSGSAGNQETQYF
v_call: TRBV24-1; j_call: TRBJ2-2; clone_size: -; d_call: -; cdr3_nt: TGTGCCACCAGAGAGGGGGCCGGGGAGCTGTTTTTT; cdr3_aa: CATREGAGELFF
v_call: TRBV3-1/TRBV3-2; j_call: TRBJ2-5; clone_size: -; d_call: -; cdr3_nt: TGTGCCAGCAGTCCAGGGCAAGAGACCCAGTACTTC; cdr3_aa: CASSPGQETQYF
v_call: TRBV6-1; j_call: TRBJ1-2; clone_size: once; d_call: TRBD1; cdr3_nt: TGTGCCAGCAGTGAACAGGGGGCGGGTGGCTACACCTTC; cdr3_aa: CASSEQGAGGYTF
v_call: TRBV19; j_call: TRBJ1-2; clone_size: -; d_call: -; cdr3_nt: TGTGCCAGTAGGTCTGGCCCCGACAGCTACGCTAACTATGGCTACACCTTC; cdr3_aa: CASRSGPDSYANYGYTF
v_call: TRBV6-5; j_call: TRBJ2-7; clone_size: -; d_call: -; cdr3_nt: TGTGCCAGCAGTTACACGACAGGACCCTACGAGCAGTACTTC; cdr3_aa: CASSYTTGPYEQYF
v_call: TRBV12-3/TRBV12-4; j_call: TRBJ2-2; clone_size: -; d_call: -; cdr3_nt: TGTGCCAGCAGAAGAGGGAACACCGGGGAGCTGTTTTTT; cdr3_aa: CASRRGNTGELFF
v_call: TRBV6-5; j_call: TRBJ2-3; clone_size: -; d_call: -; cdr3_nt: TGTGCCAGCACTGCGGGCCCCAGCACAGATACGCAGTATTTT; cdr3_aa: CASTAGPSTDTQYF
v_call: TRBV4-2; j_call: TRBJ2-1; clone_size: few; d_call: TRBD2; cdr3_nt: TGTGCCAGCAGCCAAGATCTAGCGGGACTTCACTACAATGAGCAGTTCTTC; cdr3_aa: CASSQDLAGLHYNEQFF